The T cell receptor beta chain described here comes from a study of CD8 T cells in Susac syndrome. Study findings and constraints: It was acknowledged in the study that its TCR sequencing and HLA analysis involved a relatively small number of individuals.

It was with random hexamers that roughly 0.45 to 1 ug RNA was reverse transcribed. TCR beta CDR3 was amplified by immunoSEQ multiplex PCR. This amplification extended across 54 Vbeta and 13 Jbeta segments. Each CDR3 protein gets one entry after TCRdb re-called the immunoSEQ multiplex PCR reads with MiXCR. The table shows 150,000 to 200,000 distinct CDR3 sequences, with 85% to 95% occurring only once. As for this clonotype: Its antigen is unknown.

TEMRA cells were FACS-enriched, with CD8+ and CD4+ T cells isolated negatively. The CDR3 length is 16 residues. The sequenced sample was CD4+ T cells from PBMCs. This sequence joins TRBV1 and TRBJ2-1; the D segment call TRBD2 is taken from the table without a DNA check. TRBV1 is reported as a pseudogene. The clonotype originates from a human donor in good health. The CDR3: CTSRQTSGGARNEQFF. Here the CDR3 DNA reads TGCACCAGCAGGCAGACTAGCGGGGGGGCCCGGAATGAGCAGTTCTTC.